The 32 T cell receptor beta chains in this list originate from one sample, sequenced in a study of CD8 T cells in ankylosing spondylitis. TCRdb ran MiXCR on the 5' RACE reads and lists one entry per CDR3 protein. The sample gives 190,000 or so distinct CDR3 sequences, about 13% of which show up once; approximately 17% is in the top ten. The sequenced sample consisted of blood, either unsorted or a sorted T cell fraction (not recorded which). Every receptor here comes from a male donor with ankylosing spondylitis or in good health (not recorded which).

The J gene is TRBJ1-2, the V gene TRBV5-1; TRBD1 matches 11 bases. Germline CDR1 reads SGHRS; CDR2 reads YFSETQ. Trimming took 4 bases from V and 6 from J; bases not matched to a gene: 20. The CDR3 totals 19 residues. CDR3 region: CASSRHIRGQGVLQDGYTF. Written as DNA, the CDR3 is TGCGCCAGCAGCCGACATATAAGGGGACAGGGGGTTCTGCAGGATGGCTACACCTTC.

This clonotype was observed a handful of times. This sequence joins TRBV20-1 and TRBJ1-5; D gene ambiguous. V lost 3 bases, J lost 8 bases, and 11 bases lay in between. The CDR3 has 12 amino acids. CDR1 DFQATT and CDR2 SNEGSKA come from the germline V gene (reference sequence). The CDR3 is CSASGLGEPQHF. The CDR3, as DNA: TGCAGTGCTAGTGGCCTCGGGGAGCCCCAGCATTTT.

This clonotype has just a few counts. The chain employs TRBV5-1 and TRBJ2-7, with TRBD2 matching 14 bases. Germline CDR1 is SGHRS and CDR2 is YFSETQ. The CDR3 loop spans 15 amino acids. Losses at the gene ends were 5 bases for V and 3 bases for J; bases not matched to a gene: 4. The CDR3 nucleotides are TGCGCCAGCAGTTCCGGGACTAGCGGGGGCTACGAGCAGTACTTC. Its translation is CASSSGTSGGYEQYF. Full variable domain (missing parts from reference TRBV5-1 and TRBJ2-7): KAGVTQTPRYLIKTRGQQVTLSCSPISGHRSVSWYQQTPGQGLQFLFEYFSETQRNKGNFPGRFSGRQFSNSRSEMNVSTLELGDSALYLCASSSGTSGGYEQYFGPGTRLTVT.

This clonotype was found a few times. The V and J genes are TRBV4-1 and TRBJ1-2, with D tentatively TRBD1 (6 bases). Trimming shortened V by 2 bases and J by 9 bases, and 22 bases separated the two germline ends. The germline CDR1 and CDR2 sequences are MGHRA and YSYEKL. The CDR3 is 16 residues long. CDR3 protein: CASSQLRRDIPFRYTF. As DNA, the CDR3 is TGCGCCAGCAGCCAACTCAGGAGGGACATCCCTTTTCGCTACACCTTC.

The chain carries TRBV4-1 and TRBJ1-1; 8 nucleotides line up with TRBD1. Germline loops: CDR1 MGHRA, CDR2 YSYEKL. V gave up 3 bases and J gave up 0 bases; unmatched junction bases: 9. This CDR3 is built from 17 residues. The CDR3 spells CASSQGQGAPMNTEAFF. The CDR3 DNA reads TGCGCCAGCAGCCAGGGTCAGGGGGCTCCCATGAACACTGAAGCTTTCTTT.

This clonotype has at least ten counts. This rearrangement joins TRBV29-1 to TRBJ2-5; maybe TRBD2 (6 bases). Germline values: CDR1 SQVTM, CDR2 ANQGSEA. Trimming pared 7 bases from V and 5 bases from J, leaving 14 bases between. This CDR3 region has 12 residues. CDR3 in DNA: TGCAGCGCCGGCTTCGGAGGGGAGACCCAGTACTTC. Translating gives CSAGFGGETQYF.

This clonotype occurred a few times. This chain links TRBV14 with TRBJ1-2; D gene ambiguous. The CDR3 sequence is 15 residues long. With 1 base removed from V and 5 bases from J, the gap between germline ends came to 14 bases. Germline CDR1 SGHDN, CDR2 FVKESK. The DNA for the CDR3 is TGTGCCAGCAGCCAAGGCGGCGGCGAGGGATATGGCTACACCTTC. It codes for CASSQGGGEGYGYTF.

The DNA for the CDR3 is TGTGCCAGCAGCCAAGATAAGGCGGGTGCTGCTTCCTACGAGCAGTACTTC. The encoded protein is CASSQDKAGAASYEQYF. J is TRBJ2-7 and V is TRBV3-1; the D gene is possibly TRBD2 (5 bases). Trimming shortened V by 0 bases and J by 1 base, and 16 bases separated the two germline ends. This CDR3 has 17 amino acids. Germline lookup yields CDR1 LGHDT and CDR2 YNNKEL (reference sequence).

In its sample, this clonotype was seen a few times. The genes are TRBV21-1 and TRBJ2-3; the table's TRBD1 call for D was not verified on the DNA. TRBV21-1 is recorded as a pseudogene. This CDR3 is 14 amino acids long. CDR3 sequence reads: CASSPGQYTDTQYF. The DNA of the CDR3 is TGTGCCAGCAGTCCCGGACAGTACACAGATACGCAGTATTTT.

This clonotype was observed at least ten times. This chain joins TRBV29-1 and TRBJ2-5, with D hard to call. Trimming cost V 0 bases and J 4 bases, with 3 bases left between them. The CDR3 loop spans 11 amino acids. Per germline, CDR1 SQVTM and CDR2 ANQGSEA. The CDR3 sequence is CSVEEGETQYF. The CDR3 nucleotides read TGCAGCGTTGAAGAGGGAGAGACCCAGTACTTC.

The chain has TRBV29-1 and TRBJ1-1; D unclear. Germline V gene sequence: CDR1 SQVTM, CDR2 ANQGSEA. V lost 7 bases and J 1 base, leaving 10 bases between the germline ends. There are 12 residues in the CDR3. The CDR3 here is CSAPGANTEAFF. For the CDR3, the DNA is TGCAGCGCGCCCGGAGCGAACACTGAAGCTTTCTTT. Looking up the rest from reference TRBV29-1 and TRBJ1-1 gives the full variable domain: SAVISQKPSRDICQRGTSLTIQCQVDSQVTMMFWYRQQPGQSLTLIATANQGSEATYESGFVIDKFPISRPNLTFSTLTVSNMSPEDSSIYLCSAPGANTEAFFGQGTRLTVV.

This clonotype was found a few times. Here the CDR3 reads CAWSGVAGGPEQYF. CDR3 coding DNA: TGTGCCTGGAGTGGAGTAGCGGGAGGGCCCGAGCAGTACTTC. The J gene is TRBJ2-7, the V gene TRBV30, with 11 bases that match TRBD2. J lost 6 bases, V lost 1 base, and 5 bases had no gene match. The CDR3 covers 14 residues. Germline V gene data show CDR1 as GTSNPN and CDR2 as SVGIG (reference sequence).

A few counts support this clonotype. The gene calls are TRBV27 and TRBJ2-7; D possibly uses TRBD1 or TRBD2 (5 bases each). V was trimmed by 5 bases and J by 7 bases, leaving 24 bases between them. The CDR3 loop spans 16 amino acids. Germline CDR1 reads MNHEY; CDR2 reads SMNVEV (reference sequence). CDR3 loop: CASSLGRISRLGEQYF. The CDR3 DNA is TGTGCCAGCAGTCTGGGACGAATTAGTCGCCTGGGGGAGCAGTACTTC.

At least ten counts were recorded for this clonotype. The J gene is TRBJ2-1, the V gene TRBV12-3 or TRBV12-4; D is tentatively TRBD1 or TRBD2 (6 bases each). Trimming removed 7 bases from V and 0 bases from J, with 13 bases in between. This CDR3 contains 15 residues. CDR3 residues: CASTPEGGSYNEQFF. In nucleotides, the CDR3 is TGTGCCAGCACTCCCGAGGGGGGCTCCTACAATGAGCAGTTCTTC.

This clonotype was picked up many times. The chain combines TRBV4-1 with TRBJ1-1; perhaps TRBD1 as D (5 bases). CDR1 is MGHRA and CDR2 is YSYEKL in the germline V gene. V gave up 0 bases and J gave up 5 bases, with 16 bases separating them. This CDR3 is built from 16 residues. The CDR3 sequence: CASSQDPTGAGTEAFF. DNA for the CDR3: TGCGCCAGCAGCCAAGATCCCACAGGAGCAGGTACTGAAGCTTTCTTT.

The rearrangement links TRBV7-8 to TRBJ2-7, with D possibly being TRBD2 (6 bases). V lost 5 bases and J lost 2, with 13 bases in between. This CDR3 spans 14 amino acids. CDR1 is SGHVS and CDR2 is FQNEAQ in the germline V gene. CDR3 protein: CASSPRGGTYEQYF. The CDR3 DNA reads TGTGCCAGCAGCCCCCGAGGAGGGACCTACGAGCAGTACTTC.

Only a few counts were recorded for this clonotype. The chain joins TRBV11-2 to TRBJ2-7; D is ambiguous. V lost 0 bases, J lost 0 bases, and 6 bases lay in between. Germline V gene data show CDR1 as SGHAT and CDR2 as FQNNGV. CDR3 length equals 14 residues. CDR3 loop: CASSLETYSYEQYF. The CDR3, as DNA: TGTGCCAGCAGCTTAGAAACGTACTCCTACGAGCAGTACTTC.

This clonotype was recorded a few times. The chain has TRBV27 and TRBJ2-1, with D possibly TRBD2 on 6 matching bases. The germline V gene has CDR1 MNHEY and CDR2 SMNVEV (reference sequence). The CDR3 is 13 residues long. V lost 6 bases to trimming and J lost 1 base, with 7 bases between them. CDR3 nucleotide sequence: TGTGCCAGCAGGGCGGGGTCCTACAATGAGCAGTTCTTC. It codes for CASRAGSYNEQFF.

This clonotype was seen repeatedly, ten times or more. The chain links TRBV12-3 or TRBV12-4 to TRBJ1-2, with D possibly matching TRBD1 (5 bases). The CDR3 runs to 16 residues. Trimming shortened V by 5 bases and J by 4 bases, and 20 bases separated the two germline ends. In DNA, the CDR3 is TGTGCCAGCAGTCCTTCTCAGGGTGGAGGTAGCTATGGCTACACCTTC. Its protein is CASSPSQGGGSYGYTF.

The CDR3 coding sequence is TGTGCCAGCAGCTTAGGGGCAGAGACAGATACGCAGTATTTT. Translating gives CASSLGAETDTQYF. The V and J genes are TRBV7-9 and TRBJ2-3; D is uncertain. The CDR3 is made up of 14 amino acids. Trimming stripped 1 base from V and 3 bases from J, with 8 bases between. The germline CDR1 and CDR2 sequences are SEHNR and FQNEAQ (reference sequence).

This clonotype was detected many times. The chain recombines TRBV7-9 with TRBJ2-3; D ambiguous. The CDR3 runs 15 residues. Trimming stripped 5 bases from V and 4 bases from J, with 16 bases between. Looked up from germline, CDR1 is SEHNR and CDR2 is FQNEAQ (reference sequence). CDR3 DNA sequence: TGTGCCAGCAGCCCCAGGCTCAACCCGGCAGATACGCAGTATTTT. Translating it yields CASSPRLNPADTQYF.

The chain couples TRBV7-9 to TRBJ2-5, with 12 bases aligning to TRBD2. V was pared by 3 bases and J by 3 bases, with 5 bases of the junction left unmatched. CDR3 size: 16 residues. CDR1 SEHNR and CDR2 FQNEAQ come from the germline V gene (reference sequence). The CDR3 DNA follows: TGTGCCAGCAGCTTCCTAGCGGGAGGGCCTAAAGAGACCCAGTACTTC. As protein: CASSFLAGGPKETQYF.

This clonotype has only one observation. This sequence joins TRBV7-7 and TRBJ1-6; 7 bases are shared with TRBD1. Germline trimming cut 5 bases from V and 10 bases from J; bases unmatched to any gene: 8. The CDR3 length is 14 residues. Germline V gene sequence: CDR1 SSHAT, CDR2 FNYEAQ (reference sequence). In DNA form, the CDR3 reads TGTGCCAGCAGCCCTTGGACAGGATTATCACCCCTCCACTTT. It yields the protein CASSPWTGLSPLHF.

The chain carries TRBV5-6 and TRBJ2-7, with D possibly matching TRBD2 (5 bases). The V end was cut by 0 bases, the J end by 5 bases, with 15 bases between. In germline, CDR1 is SGHDT, CDR2 YYEEEE. This CDR3 region has 15 residues. The CDR3 sequence is CASSLALAGLHEQYF. Here the CDR3 DNA reads TGTGCCAGCAGCTTGGCCCTGGCGGGTCTACACGAGCAGTACTTC.

This sequence joins TRBV20-1 and TRBJ2-1; D ambiguous. The germline V and J ends were trimmed by 2 bases and 1 base, with 6 bases remaining between them. Germline V gene lookup returns CDR1 DFQATT and CDR2 SNEGSKA (reference sequence). The CDR3 covers 13 residues. CDR3 region: CSARNLSYNEQFF. CDR3 coding DNA: TGCAGTGCTAGAAACTTATCCTACAATGAGCAGTTCTTC.

J is TRBJ2-3 and V is TRBV12-3 or TRBV12-4; 10 positions agree with TRBD1. The CDR3 contains 16 residues. Trimming removed 4 bases from V and 0 bases from J; junction bases left unmatched: 4. The CDR3, as DNA: TGTGCCAGCAGTTCCTGGACAGGGGGGAGCACAGATACGCAGTATTTT. Its translation is CASSSWTGGSTDTQYF.

The rearrangement links TRBV11-3 to TRBJ1-2; a possible D gene is TRBD1 (5 bases). The CDR3 extends over 15 amino acids. Trimming took 2 bases from V and 1 from J, leaving 11 bases between them. CDR1 is SGHNT and CDR2 is YENEEA in the germline V gene. The DNA for the CDR3 is TGTGCCAGCAGCTTACAGTCAGGGTTTAACTATGGCTACACCTTC. As protein: CASSLQSGFNYGYTF.

The chain recombines TRBV2 with TRBJ1-1; D gene ambiguous. The V end lost 1 base, the J end lost 5 bases, and 17 bases lay between the germline ends. CDR1 SNHLY and CDR2 FYNNEI come from the germline V gene. The CDR3 is 16 amino acids. The CDR3 loop reads CASSEVLLGSRTEAFF. CDR3 bases: TGTGCCAGCAGTGAAGTCCTCCTCGGGTCTAGGACTGAAGCTTTCTTT. Full variable domain (outside the CDR3, taken from reference TRBV2 and TRBJ1-1): EPEVTQTPSHQVTQMGQEVILRCVPISNHLYFYWYRQILGQKVEFLVSFYNNEISEKSEIFDDQFSVERPDGSNFTLKIRSTKLEDSAMYFCASSEVLLGSRTEAFFGQGTRLTVV.

V and J are TRBV20-1 and TRBJ2-1; 10 positions agree with TRBD2. The germline V gene encodes CDR1 DFQATT and CDR2 SNEGSKA (reference sequence). Germline trimming cut 4 bases from V and 0 bases from J; bases unmatched to any gene: 3. CDR3 length: 15 amino acids. In DNA form, the CDR3 reads TGCAGTGCTACATTAGCGGGAGGCTCCTACAATGAGCAGTTCTTC. Its translation is CSATLAGGSYNEQFF.

This clonotype was recorded many times. The CDR3 DNA sequence: TGCAGCGTCGCCGGGACAGGGTTATGGAATGAGCAGTTCTTC. This encodes CSVAGTGLWNEQFF. The rearrangement uses TRBV29-1 and TRBJ2-1; TRBD1 matches 9 bases. In germline, CDR1 is SQVTM, CDR2 ANQGSEA. The CDR3 has 14 residues. The trim removed 6 bases at V and 7 bases at J, leaving 10 bases unmatched.

The sample holds a few counts of this clonotype. The chain employs TRBV2 and TRBJ2-7; D perhaps matches TRBD2 (5 bases). Trimming stripped 4 bases from V and 7 bases from J, with 11 bases between. CDR3 size: 12 residues. CDR1 SNHLY and CDR2 FYNNEI come from the germline V gene. The CDR3 spells CASSVYTGEQYF. The DNA of the CDR3 is TGTGCCAGCAGTGTCTACACGGGAGAGCAGTACTTC.

CDR3 DNA sequence: TGTGCCACCCTATGGCACGAGAACACTGAAGCTTTCTTT. It yields the protein CATLWHENTEAFF. The rearrangement links TRBV19 to TRBJ1-1; D unclear. The CDR3 is 13 amino acids. The V end was cut by 10 bases, the J end by 1 base, with 13 bases between. Germline CDR1 reads LNHDA; CDR2 reads SQIVND (reference sequence).